What follows is one T cell receptor (beta chain) and its context. Method: immunoSEQ multiplex PCR; TCRdb's copy keeps in-frame clones and lacks some. The data hold fewer than 700,000 clones, with 70% to 80% observed a single time. These data come from a study of shared clonotypes between healthy human individuals. Trimming removed 2 bases from V and 6 bases from J; junction bases left unmatched: 4. The length of the CDR3 is 13 residues. Germline V gene sequence: CDR1 SGHNT, CDR2 YYREEE (reference sequence). The chain has TRBV5-4 and TRBJ1-2; 7 nucleotides line up with TRBD1. Sequenced input: PBMCs. The origin of this receptor is a woman in her forties in good health. Some clones in this sample may be carry-over from other donors' samples. This CDR3 reads CASSFQGGDGYTF. CDR3 DNA: TGTGCCAGCAGCTTCCAGGGGGGGGATGGCTACACCTTC.